This T cell receptor beta chain was captured in a study of control samples from healthy donors and cancer patients. TCRdb's copy holds only in-frame clones and misses some; the assay was immunoSEQ multiplex PCR. The sample holds about 89,000 clones; approximately 87% are singletons and the top ten take about 2.1%. The length of the CDR3 is 13 residues. Per germline, CDR1 SGHVS and CDR2 FQNEAQ. V was cut by 4 bases and J by 1 base, with 7 bases left in between. The chain links TRBV7-8 to TRBJ1-1; no clear D gene. The sample was blood. The clonotype comes from a woman in her 40s in good health. Here the CDR3 reads CASSSDRNTEAFF. The CDR3 coding sequence is TGTGCCAGCAGCTCGGACCGGAACACTGAAGCTTTCTTT.